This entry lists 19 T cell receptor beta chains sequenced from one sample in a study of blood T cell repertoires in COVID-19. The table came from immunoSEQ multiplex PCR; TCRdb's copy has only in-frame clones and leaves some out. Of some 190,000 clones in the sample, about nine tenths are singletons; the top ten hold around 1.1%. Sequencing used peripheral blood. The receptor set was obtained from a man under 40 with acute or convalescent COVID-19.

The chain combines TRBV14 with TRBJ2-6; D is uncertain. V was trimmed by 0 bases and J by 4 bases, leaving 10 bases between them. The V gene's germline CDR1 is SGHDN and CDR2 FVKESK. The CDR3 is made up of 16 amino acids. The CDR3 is CASSQDRVSGANVLTF. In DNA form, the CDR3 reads TGTGCCAGCAGCCAAGATCGGGTATCGGGGGCCAACGTCCTGACTTTC. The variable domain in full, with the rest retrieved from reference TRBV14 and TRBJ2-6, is EAGVTQFPSHSVIEKGQTVTLRCDPISGHDNLYWYRRVMGKEIKFLLHFVKESKQDESGMPNNRFLAERTGGTYSTLKVQPAELEDSGVYFCASSQDRVSGANVLTFGAGSRLTVL.

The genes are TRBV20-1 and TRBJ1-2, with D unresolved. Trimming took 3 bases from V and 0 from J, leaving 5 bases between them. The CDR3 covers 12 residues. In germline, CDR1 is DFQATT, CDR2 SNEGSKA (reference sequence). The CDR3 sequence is CSASPTNYGYTF. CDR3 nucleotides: TGCAGTGCTAGTCCAACTAACTATGGCTACACCTTC.

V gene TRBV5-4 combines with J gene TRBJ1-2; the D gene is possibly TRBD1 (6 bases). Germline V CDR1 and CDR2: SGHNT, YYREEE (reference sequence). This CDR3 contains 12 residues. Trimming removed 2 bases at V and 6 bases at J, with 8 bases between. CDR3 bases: TGTGCCAGCAGCTTAACAGGGAATGGCTACACCTTC. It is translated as CASSLTGNGYTF.

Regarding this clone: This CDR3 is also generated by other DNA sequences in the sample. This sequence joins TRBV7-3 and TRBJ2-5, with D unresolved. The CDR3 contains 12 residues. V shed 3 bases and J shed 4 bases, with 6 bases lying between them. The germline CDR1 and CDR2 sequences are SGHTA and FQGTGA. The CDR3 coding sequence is TGTGCCAGCAGCTTTCCAGGAGAGACCCAGTACTTC. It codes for CASSFPGETQYF.

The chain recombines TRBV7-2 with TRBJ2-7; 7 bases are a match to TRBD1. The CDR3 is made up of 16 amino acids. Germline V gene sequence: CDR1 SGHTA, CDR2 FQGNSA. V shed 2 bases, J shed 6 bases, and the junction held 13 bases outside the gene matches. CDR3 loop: CASSLSTGVRGREQYF. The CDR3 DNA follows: TGTGCCAGCAGCTTATCCACAGGGGTTCGTGGCCGCGAGCAGTACTTC.

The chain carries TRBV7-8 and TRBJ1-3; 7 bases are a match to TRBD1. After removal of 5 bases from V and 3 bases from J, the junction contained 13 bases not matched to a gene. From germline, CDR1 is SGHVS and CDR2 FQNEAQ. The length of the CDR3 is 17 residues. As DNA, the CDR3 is TGTGCCAGCAGCCCTCCGATCGACAGGGTAGTTGGAAACACCATATATTTT. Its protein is CASSPPIDRVVGNTIYF.

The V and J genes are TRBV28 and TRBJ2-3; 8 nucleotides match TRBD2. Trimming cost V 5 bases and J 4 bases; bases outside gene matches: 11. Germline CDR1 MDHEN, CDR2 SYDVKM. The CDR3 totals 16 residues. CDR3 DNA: TGTGCCAGCAGTCCCTCGACTAGCGCGGGGGCAGATACGCAGTATTTT. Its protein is CASSPSTSAGADTQYF. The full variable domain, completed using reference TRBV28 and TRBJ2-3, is DVKVTQSSRYLVKRTGEKVFLECVQDMDHENMFWYRQDPGLGLRLIYFSYDVKMKEKGDIPEGYSVSREKKERFSLILESASTNQTSMYLCASSPSTSAGADTQYFGPGTRLTVL.

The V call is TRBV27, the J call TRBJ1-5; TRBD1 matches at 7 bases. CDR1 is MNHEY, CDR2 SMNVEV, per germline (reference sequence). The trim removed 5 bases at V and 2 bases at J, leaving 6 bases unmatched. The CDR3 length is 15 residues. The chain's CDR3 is CASSTGEVGNQPQHF. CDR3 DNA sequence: TGTGCCAGCAGTACAGGGGAAGTAGGCAATCAGCCCCAGCATTTT.

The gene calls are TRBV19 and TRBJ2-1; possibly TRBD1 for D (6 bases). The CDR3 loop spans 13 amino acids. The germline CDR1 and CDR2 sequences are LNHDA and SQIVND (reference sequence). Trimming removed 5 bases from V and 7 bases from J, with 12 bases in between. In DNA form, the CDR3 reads TGTGCCAGTAGTCAGGGGTTGTTAAATGAGCAGTTCTTC. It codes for CASSQGLLNEQFF.

CDR3 sequence reads: CASSLPGQAETQYF. Written as DNA, the CDR3 is TGTGCCAGCAGTTTACCAGGGCAGGCGGAGACCCAGTACTTC. This chain uses TRBV28 with TRBJ2-5; possible D gene TRBD1, 5 bases. There are 14 residues in the CDR3. Germline V gene sequence: CDR1 MDHEN, CDR2 SYDVKM. V lost 2 bases to trimming and J lost 5 bases, with 12 bases between them.

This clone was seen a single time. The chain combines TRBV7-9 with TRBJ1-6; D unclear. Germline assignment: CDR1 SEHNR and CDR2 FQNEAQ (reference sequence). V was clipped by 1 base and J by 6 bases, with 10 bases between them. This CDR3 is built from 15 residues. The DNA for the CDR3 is TGTGCCAGCAGCTTAGGGGTAGCCGCTAATTCACCCCTCCACTTT. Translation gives CASSLGVAANSPLHF.

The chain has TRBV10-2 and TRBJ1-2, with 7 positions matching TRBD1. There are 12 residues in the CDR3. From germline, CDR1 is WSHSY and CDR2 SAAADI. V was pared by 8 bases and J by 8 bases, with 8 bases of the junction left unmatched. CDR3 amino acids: CASGRDRGGYTF. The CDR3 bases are TGCGCCAGCGGACGGGACAGAGGCGGCTACACCTTC.

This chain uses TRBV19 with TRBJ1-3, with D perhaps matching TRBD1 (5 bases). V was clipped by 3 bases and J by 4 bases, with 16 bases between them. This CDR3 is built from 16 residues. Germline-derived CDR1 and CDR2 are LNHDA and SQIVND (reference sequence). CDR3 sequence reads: CASSMSAWGPGNTIYF. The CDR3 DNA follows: TGTGCCAGTAGTATGTCGGCTTGGGGCCCGGGAAACACCATATATTTT.

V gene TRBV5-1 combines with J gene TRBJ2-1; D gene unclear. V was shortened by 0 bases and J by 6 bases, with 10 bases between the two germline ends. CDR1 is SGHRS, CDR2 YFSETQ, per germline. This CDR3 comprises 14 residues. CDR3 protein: CASSLGGHANEQFF. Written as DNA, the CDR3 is TGCGCCAGCAGCTTGGGCGGCCACGCCAATGAGCAGTTCTTC.

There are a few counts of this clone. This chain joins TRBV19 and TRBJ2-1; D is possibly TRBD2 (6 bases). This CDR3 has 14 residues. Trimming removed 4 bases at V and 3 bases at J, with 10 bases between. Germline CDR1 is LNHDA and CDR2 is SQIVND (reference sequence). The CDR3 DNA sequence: TGTGCCAGTAGTACTAGCGTGTTCTACAATGAGCAGTTCTTC. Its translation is CASSTSVFYNEQFF.

This CDR3 is CASSFGVPGELFF. In DNA form, the CDR3 reads TGTGCCAGCAGCTTCGGGGTACCCGGGGAGCTGTTTTTT. The V and J genes are TRBV5-6 and TRBJ2-2; a possible D gene is TRBD2 (5 bases). Germline loops: CDR1 SGHDT, CDR2 YYEEEE. Between the trimmed V and J ends, which lost 2 bases and 6 bases, there was a span of 8 bases. This CDR3 contains 13 residues.

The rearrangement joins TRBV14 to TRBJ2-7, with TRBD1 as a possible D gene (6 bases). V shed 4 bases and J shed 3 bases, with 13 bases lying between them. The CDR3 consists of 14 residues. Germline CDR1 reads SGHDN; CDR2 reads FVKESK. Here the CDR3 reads CASSPWTAYYEQYF. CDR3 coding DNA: TGTGCCAGCAGCCCCTGGACAGCCTACTACGAGCAGTACTTC.

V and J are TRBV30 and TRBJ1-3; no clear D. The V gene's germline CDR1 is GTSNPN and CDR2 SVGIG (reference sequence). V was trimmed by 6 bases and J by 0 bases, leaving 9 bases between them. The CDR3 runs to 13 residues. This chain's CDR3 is CACTQSSGNTIYF. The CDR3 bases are TGTGCCTGCACACAGAGCTCTGGAAACACCATATATTTT.

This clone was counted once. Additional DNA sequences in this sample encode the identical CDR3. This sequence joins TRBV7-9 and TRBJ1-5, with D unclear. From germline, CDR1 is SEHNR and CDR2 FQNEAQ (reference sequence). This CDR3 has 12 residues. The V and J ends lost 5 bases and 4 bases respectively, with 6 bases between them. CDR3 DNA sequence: TGTGCCAGCAGCCTACCGAATCAGCCCCAGCATTTT. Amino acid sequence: CASSLPNQPQHF. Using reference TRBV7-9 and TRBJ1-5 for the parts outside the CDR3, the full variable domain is DTGVSQNPRHKITKRGQNVTFRCDPISEHNRLYWYRQTLGQGPEFLTYFQNEAQLEKSRLLSDRFSAERPKGSFSTLEIQRTEQGDSAMYLCASSLPNQPQHFGDGTRLSIL.